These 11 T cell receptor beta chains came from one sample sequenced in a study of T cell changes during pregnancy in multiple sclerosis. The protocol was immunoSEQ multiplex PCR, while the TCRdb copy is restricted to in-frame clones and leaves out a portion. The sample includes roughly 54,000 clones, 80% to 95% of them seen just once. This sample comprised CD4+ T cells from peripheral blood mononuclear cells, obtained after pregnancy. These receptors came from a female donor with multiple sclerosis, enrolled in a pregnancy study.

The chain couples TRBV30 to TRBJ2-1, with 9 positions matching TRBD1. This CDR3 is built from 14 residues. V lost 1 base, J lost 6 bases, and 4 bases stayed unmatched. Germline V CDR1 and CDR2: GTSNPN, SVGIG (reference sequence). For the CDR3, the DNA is TGTGCCTGGAGTGCTCTGGACAGGGGCAATGAGCAGTTCTTC. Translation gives CAWSALDRGNEQFF.

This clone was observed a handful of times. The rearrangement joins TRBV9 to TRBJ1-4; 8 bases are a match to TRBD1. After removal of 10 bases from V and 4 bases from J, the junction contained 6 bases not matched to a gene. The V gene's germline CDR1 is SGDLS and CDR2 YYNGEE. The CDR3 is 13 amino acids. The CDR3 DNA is TGTGCCTCAGGTGGGACAGGTAATGAAAAACTGTTTTTT. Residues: CASGGTGNEKLFF.

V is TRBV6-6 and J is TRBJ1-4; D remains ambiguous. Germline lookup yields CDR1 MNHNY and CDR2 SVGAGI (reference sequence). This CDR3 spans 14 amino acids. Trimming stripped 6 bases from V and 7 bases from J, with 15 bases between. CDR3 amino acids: CASSSGGVGEKLFF. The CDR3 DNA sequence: TGTGCCAGCAGCTCCGGCGGAGTCGGTGAAAAACTGTTTTTT.

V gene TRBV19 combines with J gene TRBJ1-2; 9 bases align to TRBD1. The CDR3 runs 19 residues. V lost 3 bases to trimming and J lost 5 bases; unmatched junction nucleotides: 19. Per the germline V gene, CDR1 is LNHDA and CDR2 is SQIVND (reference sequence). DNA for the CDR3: TGTGCCAGTAGTATTCGGGGACAGGGAGAAATTCTACGAAGTTATGGCTACACCTTC. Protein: CASSIRGQGEILRSYGYTF.

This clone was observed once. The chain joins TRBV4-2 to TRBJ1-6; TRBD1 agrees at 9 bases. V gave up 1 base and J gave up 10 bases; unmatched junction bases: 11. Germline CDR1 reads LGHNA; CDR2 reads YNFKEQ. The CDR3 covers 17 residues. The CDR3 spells CASSQGGQGKSHSPLHF. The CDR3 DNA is TGTGCCAGCAGCCAAGGGGGACAGGGTAAATCTCACTCACCCCTCCACTTT.

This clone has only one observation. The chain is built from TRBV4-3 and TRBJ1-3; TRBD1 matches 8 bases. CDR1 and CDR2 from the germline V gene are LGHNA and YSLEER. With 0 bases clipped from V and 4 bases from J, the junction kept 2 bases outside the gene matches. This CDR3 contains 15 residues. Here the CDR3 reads CASSQDGTGGNTIYF. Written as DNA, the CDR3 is TGCGCCAGCAGCCAAGATGGGACAGGCGGAAACACCATATATTTT.

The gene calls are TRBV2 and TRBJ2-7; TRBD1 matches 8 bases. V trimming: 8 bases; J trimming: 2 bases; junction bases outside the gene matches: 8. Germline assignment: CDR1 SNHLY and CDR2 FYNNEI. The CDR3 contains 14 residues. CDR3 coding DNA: TGTGCCAGCCGTAGGGACAGGAGTACCTACGAGCAGTACTTC. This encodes CASRRDRSTYEQYF.

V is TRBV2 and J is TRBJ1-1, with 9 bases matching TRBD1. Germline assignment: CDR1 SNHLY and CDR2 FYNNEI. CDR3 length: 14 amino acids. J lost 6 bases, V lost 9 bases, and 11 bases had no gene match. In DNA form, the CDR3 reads TGTGCCAGAAAGACGGACAGGGGTAGGGCTGAAGCTTTCTTT. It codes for CARKTDRGRAEAFF.

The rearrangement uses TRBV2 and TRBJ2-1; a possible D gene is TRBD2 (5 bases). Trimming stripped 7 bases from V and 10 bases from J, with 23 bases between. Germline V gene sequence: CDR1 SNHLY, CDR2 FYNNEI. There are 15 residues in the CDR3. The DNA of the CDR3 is TGTGCCAGCAACGTCGGGGATTTTAGATCGAGGGAGCAGTTCTTC. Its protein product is CASNVGDFRSREQFF.

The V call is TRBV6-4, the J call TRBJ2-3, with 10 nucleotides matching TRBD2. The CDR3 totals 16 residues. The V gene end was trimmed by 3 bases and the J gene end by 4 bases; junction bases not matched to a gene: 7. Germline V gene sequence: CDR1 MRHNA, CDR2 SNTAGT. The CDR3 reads CASSESGLAPSDTQYF. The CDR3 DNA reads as TGTGCCAGCAGTGAGTCGGGACTAGCGCCATCAGATACGCAGTATTTT.

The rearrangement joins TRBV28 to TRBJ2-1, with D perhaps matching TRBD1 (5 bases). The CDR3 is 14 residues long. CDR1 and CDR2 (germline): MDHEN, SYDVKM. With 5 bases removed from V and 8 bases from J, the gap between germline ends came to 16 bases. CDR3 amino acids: CASSPRDPGYEQFF. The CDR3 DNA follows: TGTGCCAGCAGTCCCAGGGATCCGGGCTATGAGCAGTTCTTC.